The source of this T cell receptor beta chain is a study of post-analysis software for immune sequencing data. Study as a whole: Both relapsing-remitting and secondary progressive multiple sclerosis featured among the disease courses, as did progressive-relapsing multiple sclerosis.

The library was made from cDNA and included unique molecular identifiers. The source material, roughly 0.85 to 10 million T cells, gave rise to roughly 500,000 cDNA molecules. TCRdb passed the PCR reads through MiXCR, listing each CDR3 protein once. The sample includes 750,000 to 900,000 distinct CDR3 sequences, about half of them seen just once. The germline V and J ends were trimmed by 2 bases and 6 bases, with 14 bases remaining between them. Germline values: CDR1 MNHEY, CDR2 SVGEGT. This CDR3 is built from 15 residues. This clonotype was recorded a few times. Its antigen is as yet unknown. Study results and limitations: Samples from one preparation batch, clustered by F measure, grouped strongly together. There were several TRBV segments more frequent in patients than controls, and TRBV5-6, TRBV5-1 and TRBV20-1 were among them. Among multiple sclerosis patients, normalized Chao1 diversity was significantly below that of controls.

The chain employs TRBV6-2 or TRBV6-3 and TRBJ1-5; maybe TRBD1 (6 bases). Sequenced material: blood. The TCR sequence derives from a girl under 18 with multiple sclerosis. For the CDR3, the DNA is TGTGCCAGCAGTTACGCGGGGGGCGGCAGTCAGCCCCAGCATTTT. Translation gives CASSYAGGGSQPQHF.